This TCR beta chain was sequenced in a study of blood T cell repertoires in COVID-19. Turning to the study itself: Acute-phase and convalescent COVID-19 samples originated in the United States, Italy and Spain. T cells, B-cell-depleted T cells, or PBMCs provided the cDNA or gDNA that served as material.

V lost 7 bases, J lost 0 bases, and 6 bases lay in between. The CDR3 is made up of 12 amino acids. How the authors handled the data: Estimated nucleated cell counts came from reference gene primer amplification. TCRdb's table, derived via immunoSEQ multiplex PCR, lists solely in-frame clones and lacks some. That table is the source of V, J and clone size, and D and trimming were worked out from the DNA. The sample shows about 250,000 clones, about 86% of them seen only once. Material: peripheral blood. The origin of this receptor is an elderly man with acute or convalescent COVID-19. This chain connects TRBV12-3 or TRBV12-4 to TRBJ1-1; D gene unclear. The CDR3, as DNA: TGTGCCAGCAAGAACATGAACACTGAAGCTTTCTTT. This encodes CASKNMNTEAFF.